The rows below give T cell receptor beta chains drawn from one sample of a study of blood T cell repertoires in COVID-19. Profiling relied on immunoSEQ multiplex PCR, and the TCRdb table lists in-frame clones only, not all of them. The table lists roughly 68,000 clones, around 90% of them singletons, with around 29% in the top ten. Sequencing was done on a sample of peripheral blood. Every receptor here comes from a man between 50 and 59 years old with acute or convalescent COVID-19. The CDR3 runs from the conserved cysteine through the conserved F or W. A D gene is named only where the DNA matches it firmly. Clone size, where shown, is once, few, many, or a class for clones that have expanded.

clone size: -
J gene: TRBJ1-1
CDR3 length: 18
V gene: TRBV19
D gene: TRBD1
CDR3 protein: CASSIWDRGLRMNTEAFF
CDR3 DNA: TGTGCCAGTAGTATTTGGGACAGGGGGCTTCGGATGAACACTGAAGCTTTCTTT

clone size: -
J gene: TRBJ1-2
CDR3 length: 13
V gene: TRBV12-3/TRBV12-4
D gene: -
CDR3 protein: CASSLGEGYGYTF
CDR3 DNA: TGTGCCAGCAGTTTAGGGGAGGGATATGGCTACACCTTC

clone size: -
J gene: TRBJ1-3
CDR3 length: 13
V gene: TRBV7-9
D gene: -
CDR3 protein: CASSLVGGNTIYF
CDR3 DNA: TGTGCCAGCAGCTTGGTCGGGGGAAACACCATATATTTT

clone size: -
J gene: TRBJ1-6
CDR3 length: 17
V gene: TRBV7-9
D gene: TRBD1
CDR3 protein: CASSVWTGRLGGSPLHF
CDR3 DNA: TGTGCCAGCAGCGTATGGACAGGGCGCCTCGGGGGTTCACCCCTCCACTTT

clone size: few
J gene: TRBJ1-1
CDR3 length: 15
V gene: TRBV25-1
D gene: -
CDR3 protein: CASSDTGLWNTEAFF
CDR3 DNA: TGTGCCAGCAGTGACACAGGGCTCTGGAACACTGAAGCTTTCTTT

clone size: -
J gene: TRBJ1-6
CDR3 length: 16
V gene: TRBV6-1
D gene: -
CDR3 protein: CASSADSHSYNSPLHF
CDR3 DNA: TGTGCCAGCAGTGCGGACAGTCACTCCTATAATTCACCCCTCCACTTT

clone size: few
J gene: TRBJ1-1
CDR3 length: 11
V gene: TRBV5-5
D gene: -
CDR3 protein: CASSGQVEAFF
CDR3 DNA: TGTGCCAGCAGCGGGCAGGTCGAAGCTTTCTTT

clone size: -
J gene: TRBJ1-5
CDR3 length: 15
V gene: TRBV6-2/TRBV6-3
D gene: -
CDR3 protein: CASSYPPAEYQPQHF
CDR3 DNA: TGTGCCAGCAGTTACCCCCCCGCGGAATATCAGCCCCAGCATTTT

clone size: -
J gene: TRBJ2-4
CDR3 length: 15
V gene: TRBV2
D gene: -
CDR3 protein: CASSERQGILNIQYF
CDR3 DNA: TGTGCCAGCAGTGAACGGCAGGGGATCCTCAACATTCAGTACTTC

clone size: -
J gene: TRBJ2-6
CDR3 length: 16
V gene: TRBV7-6
D gene: TRBD1
CDR3 protein: CASSLRTGVGANVLTF
CDR3 DNA: TGTGCCAGCAGCTTAAGGACAGGGGTAGGGGCCAACGTCCTGACTTTC

clone size: -
J gene: TRBJ1-4
CDR3 length: 15
V gene: TRBV7-9
D gene: -
CDR3 protein: CASSLRYGSEEKLFF
CDR3 DNA: TGTGCCAGCAGCCTTAGATACGGGAGTGAGGAAAAACTGTTTTTT

clone size: -
J gene: TRBJ2-6
CDR3 length: 15
V gene: TRBV5-8
D gene: -
CDR3 protein: CASSFEISGANVLTF
CDR3 DNA: TGTGCCAGCAGCTTCGAGATCTCTGGGGCCAACGTCCTGACTTTC

clone size: -
J gene: TRBJ2-7
CDR3 length: 14
V gene: TRBV6-6
D gene: TRBD1
CDR3 protein: CASSPGQGGYEQYF
CDR3 DNA: TGTGCCAGCAGCCCGGGACAGGGTGGGTACGAGCAGTACTTC

clone size: -
J gene: TRBJ2-2
CDR3 length: 18
V gene: TRBV29-1
D gene: TRBD2
CDR3 protein: CSVEGAGLAGANTGELFF
CDR3 DNA: TGCAGCGTTGAAGGGGCGGGACTAGCGGGAGCGAACACCGGGGAGCTGTTTTTT

clone size: -
J gene: TRBJ2-1
CDR3 length: 13
V gene: TRBV27
D gene: -
CDR3 protein: CASSNTRFGEQFF
CDR3 DNA: TGTGCCAGCAGTAATACGAGGTTCGGGGAGCAGTTCTTC

clone size: -
J gene: TRBJ1-2
CDR3 length: 13
V gene: TRBV11-2
D gene: TRBD1
CDR3 protein: CASNGQGDYGYTF
CDR3 DNA: TGTGCCAGCAATGGACAGGGAGACTATGGCTACACCTTC

clone size: once
J gene: TRBJ1-2
CDR3 length: 13
V gene: TRBV5-1
D gene: TRBD1
CDR3 protein: CASSLAQGYGYTF
CDR3 DNA: TGCGCCAGCAGCTTGGCACAGGGGTATGGCTACACCTTC

clone size: -
J gene: TRBJ1-2
CDR3 length: 13
V gene: TRBV7-2
D gene: -
CDR3 protein: CASSPRSVGGYTF
CDR3 DNA: TGTGCCAGCAGCCCGAGGTCGGTTGGGGGCTACACCTTC

clone size: -
J gene: TRBJ2-5
CDR3 length: 14
V gene: TRBV11-2
D gene: -
CDR3 protein: CASSLNRVGETQYF
CDR3 DNA: TGTGCCAGCAGCCTAAACAGGGTCGGCGAGACCCAGTACTTC

clone size: -
J gene: TRBJ1-1
CDR3 length: 12
V gene: TRBV7-9
D gene: -
CDR3 protein: CASSLRSGEAFF
CDR3 DNA: TGTGCCAGCAGCTTAAGGTCGGGAGAAGCTTTCTTT

clone size: -
J gene: TRBJ2-1
CDR3 length: 17
V gene: TRBV7-3
D gene: TRBD2
CDR3 protein: CASSLSTSGETYNEQFF
CDR3 DNA: TGTGCCAGCAGCCTTTCGACTAGCGGGGAGACCTACAATGAGCAGTTCTTC

clone size: -
J gene: TRBJ1-1
CDR3 length: 14
V gene: TRBV19
D gene: -
CDR3 protein: CASSIRGAGTEAFF
CDR3 DNA: TGTGCCAGTAGTATTCGGGGGGCTGGCACTGAAGCTTTCTTT

clone size: few
J gene: TRBJ1-5
CDR3 length: 15
V gene: TRBV6-5
D gene: -
CDR3 protein: CASGQDRHSNQPQHF
CDR3 DNA: TGTGCCAGCGGTCAGGACAGACATAGCAATCAGCCCCAGCATTTT

clone size: -
J gene: TRBJ2-2
CDR3 length: 17
V gene: TRBV12-5
D gene: TRBD2
CDR3 protein: CASGFLLAGKVTGELFF
CDR3 DNA: TGTGCTAGTGGTTTCTTATTAGCGGGGAAGGTCACCGGGGAGCTGTTTTTT

clone size: -
J gene: TRBJ1-2
CDR3 length: 16
V gene: TRBV12-2
D gene: -
CDR3 protein: CASRLAFPDSNYGYTF
CDR3 DNA: TGTGCAAGTCGCTTAGCGTTTCCGGACAGTAACTATGGCTACACCTTC

clone size: once
J gene: TRBJ2-5
CDR3 length: 15
V gene: TRBV19
D gene: TRBD1
CDR3 protein: CASSLTGQGPETQYF
CDR3 DNA: TGTGCCAGTAGTCTTACGGGACAGGGGCCAGAGACCCAGTACTTC

clone size: -
J gene: TRBJ1-1
CDR3 length: 15
V gene: TRBV27
D gene: TRBD1
CDR3 protein: CASSPETGVYTEAFF
CDR3 DNA: TGTGCCAGCAGTCCCGAGACAGGGGTGTACACTGAAGCTTTCTTT

clone size: few
J gene: TRBJ2-7
CDR3 length: 14
V gene: TRBV19
D gene: TRBD1
CDR3 protein: CASSPGTGAYEQYF
CDR3 DNA: TGTGCCAGTAGTCCCGGGACAGGGGCCTACGAGCAGTACTTC